This T cell receptor beta chain was retrieved from a study of Tregs in tolerant kidney transplant recipients. Whole-study context: The nonmyeloablative bone marrow transplants came from related graft donors, with transient mixed chimerism. Study-wide points: Validation in larger populations is needed because few patients were studied. Biological reproducibility was not directly addressed in this study.

As for this clone: No antigen is known for it.

TCRdb keeps only in-frame clones here, not all; method: immunoSEQ multiplex PCR. This table holds about 64,000 clones, approximately 98% found once. With 6 bases removed from V and 6 bases from J, the gap between germline ends came to 18 bases. This CDR3 region has 15 residues. Per germline, CDR1 MNHGY and CDR2 SVAAGI. The chain has TRBV6-9 and TRBJ2-1; a weak D match, TRBD2 (5 bases). Specimen: Tregs from blood, collected before the transplant. The sequence was collected from a human donor who received a combined kidney and bone marrow transplant. CDR3 bases: TGTGCCAGCAGCCTCGGGAATCCAGGCTCCAATGAGCAGTTCTTC. This translates into CASSLGNPGSNEQFF.